Listed below are T cell receptor beta chains from one sample, sequenced in a study of cytomegalovirus exposure and HLA in healthy donors. The protocol was immunoSEQ multiplex PCR, while the TCRdb copy is restricted to in-frame clones and leaves out a portion. The table includes some 85,000 clones, roughly four fifths detected once. Sequencing was carried out using PBMCs. These receptors originate from a middle-aged woman in good health and CMV-seropositive. The CDR3 runs from the conserved cysteine through the conserved F or W. A D gene is named only where the DNA matches it firmly. For some rows the clone size is stated as once, few or many, or as a class when expanded; others skip it.

d_gene,v_gene,j_gene,abundance,CDR3nt,CDR3aa
.,TRBV6-5,TRBJ1-5,few,TGTGCCAGCAGCACTATTAATCAGCCCCAGCATTTT,CASSTINQPQHF
TRBD1,TRBV19,TRBJ1-1,few,TGTGCCAGTAGTTGGGAACAGGGGGGAGCTTTCTTT,CASSWEQGGAFF
TRBD2,TRBV7-3,TRBJ2-3,.,TGTGCCAGCAGCGCGGGACTAGCGGGAGGTGGCGATACGCAGTATTTT,CASSAGLAGGGDTQYF
TRBD2,TRBV27,TRBJ2-3,.,TGTGCCAGCAGGGGACTAGCGCGTAGCACAGATACGCAGTATTTT,CASRGLARSTDTQYF
.,TRBV15,TRBJ2-7,.,TGTGCCACCAGCAGAGTCCCGTACGAGCAGTACTTC,CATSRVPYEQYF
.,TRBV5-8,TRBJ2-1,.,TGTGCCAGCAGCCCGGGAACCACCGAGTTCTTC,CASSPGTTEFF
.,TRBV13,TRBJ2-7,.,.,CASSPTGGDSYEQYFGGDSYEQYF
TRBD1,TRBV11-3,TRBJ2-7,.,TGTGCCAGCAGCCACCGGACAGGGACAGGCGAGCAGTACTTC,CASSHRTGTGEQYF
.,TRBV30,TRBJ1-5,.,TGTGCCTGGAGCCCCGACATCAATCAGCCCCAGCATTTT,CAWSPDINQPQHF
TRBD1,TRBV13,TRBJ2-1,.,TGTGCCAGCAGCTTAGGACAGGGGACCTACAATGAGCAGTTCTTC,CASSLGQGTYNEQFF
.,TRBV5-1,TRBJ2-1,once,TGCGCCAGCAGCTTGGGGCTAGGAACATTCAATGAGCAGTTCTTC,CASSLGLGTFNEQFF
TRBD2,TRBV4-1,TRBJ2-5,.,TGCGCCAGCAGCCAAGATCAGGGAGGGTTCGAGACCCAGTACTTC,CASSQDQGGFETQYF
TRBD1,TRBV5-4,TRBJ2-2,.,TGTGCCAGCAGCTTGGCGGGACAGGGGTTCGCCGGGGAGCTGTTTTTT,CASSLAGQGFAGELFF
TRBD2,TRBV10-3,TRBJ2-3,.,TGTGCCAACAGCGGGAGAGGTGATACGCAGTATTTT,CANSGRGDTQYF
TRBD2,TRBV7-8,TRBJ2-3,once,TGTGCCAGCAGCCCTTGGGTTTCTAGCGGGAGGGGGGATACGCAGTATTTT,CASSPWVSSGRGDTQYF
.,TRBV19,TRBJ1-2,once,TGTGCCAGTACAACAGGGTTATCCGACTATGGCTACACCTTC,CASTTGLSDYGYTF
.,TRBV5-4,TRBJ2-2,.,TGTGCCAGCAGCCTCACTGACTCGGCCGGGGAGCTGTTTTTT,CASSLTDSAGELFF
.,TRBV6-5,TRBJ1-1,.,TGTGCCAGCAGCTCCGGTTTAAGCAACACTGAAGCTTTCTTT,CASSSGLSNTEAFF
.,TRBV7-9,TRBJ2-2,.,TGTGCCAGCAGCTCTCAAGAGGGCGGGGAGCTGTTTTTT,CASSSQEGGELFF
.,TRBV4-3,TRBJ1-6,.,TGCGCCAGCAGCCAAGATCTAGGTTGGGACTCGATCAGCTCCTATAATTCACCCCTCCACTTT,CASSQDLGWDSISSYNSPLHF
.,TRBV6-7,TRBJ1-3,.,TGTGCCAGCAGTTACTCGAGGGACAAGACCTCTGGAAACACCATATATTTT,CASSYSRDKTSGNTIYF
.,TRBV5-1,TRBJ2-3,.,TGCGCCAGCAGCTCAAACAGGGCTTCTACAGATACGCAGTATTTT,CASSSNRASTDTQYF
.,TRBV5-4,TRBJ1-2,.,TGTGCCAGCAGCTTGGGAGTAAACTATGGCTACACCTTC,CASSLGVNYGYTF
.,TRBV5-1,TRBJ2-1,.,TGCGCCAGCAGCTTGGCCAGTGGAGCGGAGTCCTACAATGAGCAGTTCTTC,CASSLASGAESYNEQFF